The 20 T cell receptor beta chains below come from one sample, sequenced in a study of circulating tumor DNA in untreated peripheral T-cell lymphoma. Using immunoSEQ multiplex PCR, the repertoire was profiled, and TCRdb retains in-frame clones only, with some absent. The data contain 2,200 or so clones, 70% to 75% of them singletons. The source material was tumor tissue. The origin of the receptors is a human donor with peripheral T-cell lymphoma.

For the CDR3, the DNA is TGTGCCAGCAGGAATGGACAGGCCGGCCTCCAAGAGACCCAGTACTTC. Protein: CASRNGQAGLQETQYF. The J gene is TRBJ2-5, the V gene TRBV25-1; 7 bases are shared with TRBD1. Germline lookup yields CDR1 MGHDK and CDR2 SYGVNS. The CDR3 contains 16 residues. V trimming: 6 bases; J trimming: 1 base; junction bases outside the gene matches: 11.

The V and J genes are TRBV18 and TRBJ2-2; unclear D gene. In germline, CDR1 is KGHSH, CDR2 LQKENI. V was clipped by 3 bases and J by 4 bases, with 15 bases between them. The CDR3 runs to 16 residues. In DNA form, the CDR3 reads TGTGCCAGCTCACCGAACCCGAAGGCCAGCACCGGGGAGCTGTTTTTT. The encoded protein is CASSPNPKASTGELFF.

This clone has only a few counts. The V call is TRBV29-1, the J call TRBJ1-5; TRBD1 aligns across 7 bases. V lost 4 bases to trimming and J lost 5 bases; unmatched junction nucleotides: 8. CDR1 and CDR2 from the germline V gene are SQVTM and ANQGSEA. The CDR3 covers 14 residues. DNA of the CDR3: TGCAGCGTTGGATCGACAGGGAGAGATCAGCCCCAGCATTTT. The encoded protein is CSVGSTGRDQPQHF.

J is TRBJ2-5 and V is TRBV7-2; 8 nucleotides line up with TRBD2. The CDR3 is 13 residues long. Germline V gene lookup returns CDR1 SGHTA and CDR2 FQGNSA. After removal of 6 bases from V and 5 bases from J, the junction contained 5 bases not matched to a gene. CDR3 residues: CASRSGSEETQYF. CDR3 bases: TGTGCCAGCAGGAGCGGGAGTGAGGAGACCCAGTACTTC. The complete variable domain, with remaining parts taken from reference TRBV7-2 and TRBJ2-5, reads GAGVSQSPSNKVTEKGKDVELRCDPISGHTALYWYRQSLGQGLEFLIYFQGNSAPDKSGLPSDRFSAERTGGSVSTLTIQRTQQEDSAVYLCASRSGSEETQYFGPGTRLLVL.

This clone was picked up a small number of times. The V gene is TRBV19, the J gene TRBJ1-6, with D maybe TRBD1 (5 bases). CDR1 LNHDA and CDR2 SQIVND come from the germline V gene (reference sequence). The CDR3 is 15 amino acids. The V and J ends lost 7 bases and 7 bases respectively, with 17 bases between them. This CDR3 reads CASTPGALGNSPLHF. As DNA, the CDR3 is TGTGCCAGTACCCCTGGGGCATTAGGAAATTCACCCCTCCACTTT. The entire variable domain, with the rest obtained from reference TRBV19 and TRBJ1-6, is as follows: DGGITQSPKYLFRKEGQNVTLSCEQNLNHDAMYWYRQDPGQGLRLIYYSQIVNDFQKGDIAEGYSVSREKKESFPLTVTSAQKNPTAFYLCASTPGALGNSPLHFGNGTRLTVT.

This rearrangement joins TRBV30 to TRBJ2-1; no clear D gene. This CDR3 spans 12 amino acids. Trimming cost V 2 bases and J 7 bases, with 9 bases left between them. CDR1 is GTSNPN, CDR2 SVGIG, per germline (reference sequence). The CDR3 is CAWSSPVNEQFF. Written as DNA, the CDR3 is TGTGCCTGGAGTTCCCCAGTGAATGAGCAGTTCTTC.

The V and J genes are TRBV19 and TRBJ2-7; 8 bases agree with TRBD1. From germline, CDR1 is LNHDA and CDR2 SQIVND (reference sequence). Losses at the gene ends were 1 base for V and 2 bases for J; bases not matched to a gene: 4. The CDR3 totals 15 residues. The CDR3 coding sequence is TGTGCCAGTAGTATAGGGACAGGGACCCCCTACGAGCAGTACTTC. It specifies CASSIGTGTPYEQYF. The full variable domain, with the rest looked up from reference TRBV19 and TRBJ2-7, is DGGITQSPKYLFRKEGQNVTLSCEQNLNHDAMYWYRQDPGQGLRLIYYSQIVNDFQKGDIAEGYSVSREKKESFPLTVTSAQKNPTAFYLCASSIGTGTPYEQYFGPGTRLTVT.

This chain joins TRBV12-5 and TRBJ1-6, with D possibly matching TRBD1 (5 bases). In germline, CDR1 is LGHNT, CDR2 FRNRAP. This CDR3 has 14 amino acids. CDR3 in amino acids: CASLEGSYNSPLHF. DNA of the CDR3: TGTGCCAGCCTGGAGGGGTCCTATAATTCACCCCTCCACTTT.

The CDR3 here is CASRLLGGAGETQYF. In DNA, the CDR3 is TGCGCCAGCAGGTTACTCGGGGGGGCAGGAGAGACCCAGTACTTC. The rearrangement uses TRBV5-1 and TRBJ2-5; TRBD2 agrees at 8 bases. Trimming removed 5 bases from V and 4 bases from J; junction bases left unmatched: 10. The CDR3 is 15 residues long. Per germline, CDR1 SGHRS and CDR2 YFSETQ.

The chain is built from TRBV25-1 and TRBJ2-7; D is unclear. This CDR3 spans 12 amino acids. Germline loops: CDR1 MGHDK, CDR2 SYGVNS. V lost 4 bases and J 6 bases, leaving 10 bases between the germline ends. In DNA form, the CDR3 reads TGTGCCAGCAGTGGGAGTTTGGCCGAGCAGTACTTC. This codes for CASSGSLAEQYF.

J is TRBJ1-2 and V is TRBV5-1, with unresolved D. Germline V lookup: CDR1 SGHRS, CDR2 YFSETQ. CDR3 length equals 15 residues. Trimming pared 2 bases from V and 4 bases from J, leaving 15 bases between. CDR3: CASSLTETDFYGYTF. The CDR3 DNA is TGCGCCAGCAGCTTAACAGAGACGGACTTCTATGGCTACACCTTC.

CDR3: CAWSALAGLTDTQYF. In DNA form, the CDR3 reads TGTGCCTGGAGTGCCCTAGCGGGGCTCACAGATACGCAGTATTTT. The rearrangement joins TRBV30 to TRBJ2-3; 9 nucleotides line up with TRBD2. The CDR3 is 15 amino acids. Trimming cost V 1 base and J 2 bases; bases outside gene matches: 4. Germline V gene sequence: CDR1 GTSNPN, CDR2 SVGIG (reference sequence). The full variable domain, its missing parts supplied by reference TRBV30 and TRBJ2-3, is SQTIHQWPATLVQPVGSPLSLECTVEGTSNPNLYWYRQAAGRGLQLLFYSVGIGQISSEVPQNLSASRPQDRQFILSSKKLLLSDSGFYLCAWSALAGLTDTQYFGPGTRLTVL.

This chain joins TRBV11-3 and TRBJ2-3, with 8 bases aligning to TRBD2. CDR1 SGHNT and CDR2 YENEEA come from the germline V gene. This CDR3 is built from 16 residues. The junction had 7 bases not matched to a gene; V was cut back by 5 bases and J by 0 bases. The chain's CDR3 is CASSLTSGTSTDTQYF. In DNA, the CDR3 is TGTGCCAGCAGCCTCACTAGCGGTACTAGCACAGATACGCAGTATTTT.

This rearrangement joins TRBV7-2 to TRBJ1-4; 7 nucleotides match TRBD1. The CDR3 has 17 residues. CDR1 is SGHTA and CDR2 is FQGNSA in the germline V gene. The V gene end was trimmed by 3 bases and the J gene end by 5 bases; junction bases not matched to a gene: 12. CDR3 sequence reads: CASSLSARQGLNEKLFF. The DNA of the CDR3 is TGTGCCAGCAGCTTGTCTGCACGACAGGGCCTAAATGAAAAACTGTTTTTT. Together with reference TRBV7-2 and TRBJ1-4, the CDR3 gives the full variable domain: GAGVSQSPSNKVTEKGKDVELRCDPISGHTALYWYRQSLGQGLEFLIYFQGNSAPDKSGLPSDRFSAERTGGSVSTLTIQRTQQEDSAVYLCASSLSARQGLNEKLFFGSGTQLSVL.

By its share, this clone is medium-sized. CDR3 coding DNA: TGTGCCAGCAGCCCGCAAGGGACAGCCCGTAGTGGCATTCAGTACTTC. This translates into CASSPQGTARSGIQYF. This chain connects TRBV11-3 to TRBJ2-4; TRBD1 matches at 7 bases. CDR1 is SGHNT and CDR2 is YENEEA in the germline V gene. The V and J ends lost 5 bases and 9 bases, in that order; junction bases with no gene match: 16. This CDR3 contains 16 residues.

Only a few counts were recorded for this clone. The chain uses TRBV15 and TRBJ2-1, with TRBD2 matching 9 bases. After removal of 0 bases from V and 8 bases from J, the junction contained 8 bases not matched to a gene. CDR1 is LNHNV and CDR2 is YYDKDF in the germline V gene (reference sequence). This CDR3 has 16 residues. This chain's CDR3 is CATSREREGRKDEQFF. DNA for the CDR3: TGTGCCACCAGCAGAGAGCGGGAGGGCCGAAAGGATGAGCAGTTCTTC.

The rearrangement uses TRBV6-7 and TRBJ1-5; D ambiguous. TRBV6-7 is flagged as an ORF with uncertain function. This CDR3 contains 16 residues. V gave up 0 bases and J gave up 6 bases, with 15 bases separating them. This chain's CDR3 is CASSYSTRTPSQPQHF. CDR3 sequence (DNA): TGTGCCAGCAGTTACTCGACCCGAACGCCCAGTCAGCCCCAGCATTTT.

The chain employs TRBV19 and TRBJ2-3; 7 bases line up with TRBD1. The CDR3 extends over 14 amino acids. V dropped 6 bases and J dropped 3; count of bases not matched to a gene: 6. Germline CDR1 and CDR2: LNHDA and SQIVND (reference sequence). CDR3 amino acids: CASSTTGSTDTQYF. CDR3 coding DNA: TGTGCCAGTAGCACGACAGGGTCGACAGATACGCAGTATTTT.

The rearrangement uses TRBV7-5 and TRBJ1-1. TRBV7-5 is annotated as a pseudogene. This CDR3 spans 15 amino acids. This chain's CDR3 is CASSPRDGVNTEAFF. The CDR3 DNA reads TGTGCCAGCAGCCCGCGGGACGGAGTGAACACTGAAGCTTTCTTT.

This chain connects TRBV7-7 to TRBJ2-2; TRBD2 aligns across 9 bases. Looked up from germline, CDR1 is SSHAT and CDR2 is FNYEAQ (reference sequence). CDR3 size: 16 residues. J gave up 5 bases and V 5 bases, and 9 bases lay outside the gene matches. The CDR3 region is CASSPQAGGGTGELFF. Here the CDR3 DNA reads TGTGCCAGCAGCCCACAAGCGGGAGGAGGTACCGGGGAGCTGTTTTTT. Looking up the rest from reference TRBV7-7 and TRBJ2-2 gives the full variable domain: GAGVSQSPRYKVTKRGQDVTLRCDPISSHATLYWYQQALGQGPEFLTYFNYEAQPDKSGLPSDRFSAERPEGSISTLTIQRTEQRDSAMYRCASSPQAGGGTGELFFGEGSRLTVL.